The rows below give T cell receptor beta chains drawn from one sample of a study of regulatory T cells in long-lasting Graves disease. Each CDR3 protein gets one entry after TCRdb re-called the multiplex PCR reads with MiXCR. The sample records 300,000 to 400,000 distinct CDR3 sequences, approximately 15% being singletons. This same sample was also taken into another study, of T cells in Graves' hyperthyroidism and ophthalmopathy.

The sequences come from peripheral blood mononuclear cells (PBMCs), collected at new diagnosis, from a patient treated with antithyroid drugs. Receptors were obtained from a middle-aged man with Graves disease. The CDR3 runs from the conserved cysteine through the conserved F or W.

j_call v_call cdr3_aa
TRBJ1-5 TRBV7-9 CASSLAGGSQPQHF
TRBJ2-3 TRBV7-9 CASSSRDKSQYF
TRBJ2-7 TRBV28 CASSPPLVGGTYEQYF
TRBJ2-3 TRBV20-1 CNARLAGNTDTQYF
TRBJ2-5 TRBV7-8 CASSLTLAAGETQYF
TRBJ2-1 TRBV2 CASSSGLAQFF
TRBJ2-2 TRBV5-1 CASSLDPSEGGGELFF
TRBJ1-5 TRBV6-2/TRBV6-3 CASSSLQGGYSNQPQHF
TRBJ2-3 TRBV4-1 CASSLGRGGKADTQYF
TRBJ2-5 TRBV5-6 CASSLEQAEQETQYF
TRBJ2-1 TRBV24-1 CATSDADGSSYNEQFF
TRBJ1-4 TRBV30 CAWRGDRYEKLFF
TRBJ2-3 TRBV20-1 CSARDFRRGGTDTQYF
TRBJ2-7 TRBV4-3 CASSQENTGTGIYEQYF
TRBJ2-3 TRBV6-5 CASSYGGPTDTQYF
TRBJ2-2 TRBV5-6 CASSWGVVDTGELFF
TRBJ2-7 TRBV29-1 CSVEDSVRAGIYEQYF
TRBJ2-5 TRBV24-1 CATSAGGIQETQYF
TRBJ2-5 TRBV5-4 CASSSALRPEETQYF
TRBJ2-5 TRBV4-3 CASSQAAWETQYF
TRBJ2-7 TRBV6-1 CASGFGTGDYEQYF
TRBJ2-3 TRBV7-2 CASSPGTSRLTDTQYF
TRBJ1-5 TRBV2 CASSDGDRGDQPQHF
TRBJ2-2 TRBV15 CATSKRTRSDTGELFF
TRBJ2-2 TRBV25-1 CASSDGDRANTGELFF
TRBJ1-6 TRBV30 CACSGDSNSPLHF
TRBJ2-3 TRBV9 CASSVWTGPSSLTDTQYF
TRBJ2-5 TRBV20-1 CSTDGEPQGTQYF
TRBJ1-5 TRBV6-4 CASSGKPGQGYNLGQPQHF